Listed here are 32 T cell receptor beta chains from one sample, sequenced in a study of blood T cells in healthy people across ages. PCR was performed a second time for about 7 to 11 cycles using a sample-barcoded 5' primer and a J-beta primer mix. TCRdb ran MiXCR on the 5' RACE reads and lists one entry per CDR3 protein. The sample consists of about 1.1 million distinct CDR3 sequences, roughly two fifths of them appearing once. Input material: blood. The receptors were sampled from a man between 18 and 35 years old in good health.

This chain uses TRBV6-6 with TRBJ2-2; TRBD2 matches 11 bases. The V gene's germline CDR1 is MNHNY and CDR2 SVGAGI (reference sequence). This CDR3 is built from 14 residues. V was pared by 7 bases and J by 4 bases, with 2 bases of the junction left unmatched. CDR3 residues: CASTGLAGTGELFF. The CDR3 coding sequence is TGTGCCAGCACAGGACTAGCGGGCACCGGGGAGCTGTTTTTT.

In this sample, this clonotype turned up a few times. One junction end does not reproduce the germline sequence, and a read error may be involved. This sequence joins TRBV6-2 or TRBV6-3 and TRBJ2-1, with D unresolved. CDR1 and CDR2 (germline): MNHEY, SVGEGT. This CDR3 comprises 13 residues. CDR3 amino acids: CASSYASNNEQFF. The CDR3 region has the DNA TGTGCCAGCAGTTATGCCTCCAACAATGAGCAGTTCTTC.

In its sample, this clonotype was seen a few times. The chain combines TRBV4-3 with TRBJ1-4; D gene unclear. The ends were cut back, 0 bases at V and 5 bases at J, with 13 bases in the middle. Germline V lookup: CDR1 LGHNA, CDR2 YSLEER. The CDR3 contains 16 residues. The CDR3: CASSQDEAVLNEKLFF. CDR3 bases: TGCGCCAGCAGCCAAGATGAGGCAGTTTTAAATGAAAAACTGTTTTTT.

This clonotype was found a few times. The chain links TRBV20-1 to TRBJ1-2, with D uncertain. The V gene lost 5 bases and the J gene lost 6 bases, with 13 bases spanning the gap. Germline V gene sequence: CDR1 DFQATT, CDR2 SNEGSKA (reference sequence). This CDR3 has 12 residues. CDR3 region: CSAGAGNDGYTF. The CDR3 DNA is TGCAGTGCTGGAGCGGGTAATGATGGCTACACCTTC.

The chain joins TRBV12-3 or TRBV12-4 to TRBJ2-3, with D possibly TRBD1 on 6 matching bases. The CDR3 spans 16 residues. Trimming removed 5 bases at V and 4 bases at J, with 19 bases between. The CDR3 DNA sequence: TGTGCCAGCAGTACACAGGGTATCCAGAGCGCAGATACGCAGTATTTT. Translation gives CASSTQGIQSADTQYF.

The chain is built from TRBV7-2 and TRBJ2-1; TRBD2 matches 8 bases. J lost 7 bases, V lost 5 bases, and 10 bases had no gene match. Germline assignment: CDR1 SGHTA and CDR2 FQGNSA. The CDR3 spans 15 residues. This CDR3 reads CASSPLGGAGNEQFF. CDR3 in DNA: TGTGCCAGCAGCCCGCTCGGGGGGGCTGGGAATGAGCAGTTCTTC.

CDR3 nucleotide sequence: TGCAGTGCTAGGCCGGACAGTCAAGAGACCCAGTTCTTC. Residues: CSARPDSQETQFF. This chain joins TRBV20-1 and TRBJ2-5; tentative D call: TRBD1 (6 bases). The end of the DNA fits TRBJ2-1 better, so the J call may be wrong. Germline assignment: CDR1 DFQATT and CDR2 SNEGSKA (reference sequence). This CDR3 is built from 13 residues.

The V and J genes are TRBV7-2 and TRBJ1-1; D uncertain. The ends were cut back, 5 bases at V and 9 bases at J, with 19 bases in the middle. The CDR3 sequence is 14 residues long. Germline lookup yields CDR1 SGHTA and CDR2 FQGNSA. CDR3 region: CASSTRRADSKAFF. The CDR3 DNA sequence: TGTGCCAGCAGCACCCGACGGGCCGATTCCAAAGCTTTCTTT.

V and J are TRBV5-1 and TRBJ1-1; a weak D match, TRBD1 (5 bases). The CDR3 has 14 amino acids. V dropped 4 bases and J dropped 8 bases, with 18 bases sitting between them. Germline V lookup: CDR1 SGHRS, CDR2 YFSETQ. The CDR3 coding sequence is TGCGCCAGCAGCAGAGAGACGCAGGGTACCGAAGCTTTCTTT. This translates into CASSRETQGTEAFF.

This clonotype occurred many times. The gene calls are TRBV25-1 and TRBJ2-1; 7 nucleotides align to TRBD1. CDR1 is MGHDK, CDR2 SYGVNS, per germline. J was trimmed by 4 bases and V by 4 bases; bases with no gene match: 7. The CDR3 is 15 amino acids. The CDR3 DNA is TGTGCCAGCAGTGCTCCGGGACAGATATACAATGAGCAGTTCTTC. Translated: CASSAPGQIYNEQFF.

The V call is TRBV29-1, the J call TRBJ1-5, with D uncertain. The germline V and J ends were trimmed by 6 bases and 5 bases, with 20 bases remaining between them. The CDR3 is made up of 15 amino acids. Germline V gene lookup returns CDR1 SQVTM and CDR2 ANQGSEA. CDR3: CSVRNAGLGDQPQHF. In DNA form, the CDR3 reads TGCAGCGTCCGAAACGCGGGGTTAGGAGATCAGCCCCAGCATTTT. The full variable domain, in which reference TRBV29-1 and TRBJ1-5 provide the parts outside the CDR3, is SAVISQKPSRDICQRGTSLTIQCQVDSQVTMMFWYRQQPGQSLTLIATANQGSEATYESGFVIDKFPISRPNLTFSTLTVSNMSPEDSSIYLCSVRNAGLGDQPQHFGDGTRLSIL.

V is TRBV5-5 and J is TRBJ2-2; possible D gene TRBD2, 7 bases. Trimming cost V 4 bases and J 5 bases, with 18 bases left between them. The CDR3 is made up of 16 amino acids. Germline CDR1 is SGHKS and CDR2 is YYEKEE (reference sequence). CDR3 sequence (DNA): TGTGCCAGCAGCCCGCCTACGGGGGGCGCAACCGGGGAGCTGTTTTTT. Its protein is CASSPPTGGATGELFF.

This clonotype was detected ten times or more. V is TRBV7-9 and J is TRBJ1-1, with TRBD1 identical over 8 bases. This CDR3 contains 14 residues. The junction had 3 bases not matched to a gene; V was cut back by 5 bases and J by 1 base. CDR1 and CDR2 from the germline V gene are SEHNR and FQNEAQ (reference sequence). The CDR3, as DNA: TGTGCCAGCAGCCATGGGACAGGGAACACTGAAGCTTTCTTT. This sequence encodes CASSHGTGNTEAFF. The complete variable domain, with remaining parts taken from reference TRBV7-9 and TRBJ1-1, reads DTGVSQNPRHKITKRGQNVTFRCDPISEHNRLYWYRQTLGQGPEFLTYFQNEAQLEKSRLLSDRFSAERPKGSFSTLEIQRTEQGDSAMYLCASSHGTGNTEAFFGQGTRLTVV.

This chain links TRBV20-1 with TRBJ2-1, with a weak D call TRBD2 (5 bases). Germline CDR1 is DFQATT and CDR2 is SNEGSKA (reference sequence). The CDR3 covers 15 residues. V lost 0 bases and J lost 6, with 15 bases in between. CDR3 amino acids: CSAREAGGHFNEQFF. CDR3 nucleotide sequence: TGCAGTGCTAGAGAGGCGGGTGGGCATTTCAATGAGCAGTTCTTC.

This clonotype was counted between two and nine times. The chain uses TRBV12-3 or TRBV12-4 and TRBJ2-4, with D uncertain. This CDR3 has 16 amino acids. V was cut by 5 bases and J by 1 base, with 15 bases left in between. The CDR3 region is CASSKPPSLAKNIQYF. CDR3 nucleotide sequence: TGTGCCAGCAGTAAACCACCTTCCCTGGCCAAAAACATTCAGTACTTC.

V and J are TRBV20-1 and TRBJ2-3; no clear D gene. The ends were cut back, 4 bases at V and 0 bases at J, with 11 bases in the middle. CDR3 length equals 14 residues. CDR1 and CDR2 (germline): DFQATT, SNEGSKA (reference sequence). DNA for the CDR3: TGCAGTGCTAAGGACCGGGTCAGCACAGATACGCAGTATTTT. Translated: CSAKDRVSTDTQYF.

The chain joins TRBV20-1 to TRBJ1-5, with a possible D match to TRBD1 (6 bases). Per germline, CDR1 DFQATT and CDR2 SNEGSKA (reference sequence). The CDR3 spans 14 residues. Trimming shortened V by 3 bases and J by 4 bases, and 13 bases separated the two germline ends. The CDR3 is CSARSLQGNQPQHF. The CDR3 nucleotides are TGCAGTGCTAGGTCGTTGCAGGGGAATCAGCCCCAGCATTTT.

V is TRBV11-2 and J is TRBJ2-3; no definite D call. Between the trimmed V and J ends, which lost 2 bases and 0 bases, there was a span of 12 bases. The germline CDR1 and CDR2 sequences are SGHAT and FQNNGV. The CDR3 loop spans 16 amino acids. The CDR3 sequence: CASSLRQSSSTDTQYF. The CDR3 region has the DNA TGTGCCAGCAGCTTACGGCAGTCTTCTAGCACAGATACGCAGTATTTT.

The gene calls are TRBV9 and TRBJ2-4; 9 bases fit TRBD1. Germline values: CDR1 SGDLS, CDR2 YYNGEE. V lost 4 bases to trimming and J lost 2 bases; unmatched junction nucleotides: 7. The CDR3 spans 16 residues. The CDR3 DNA is TGTGCCAGCAGCCCCCAACAGGGGGCAACCAAAAACATTCAGTACTTC. Translating gives CASSPQQGATKNIQYF.

The rearrangement links TRBV20-1 to TRBJ1-1; a possible D gene is TRBD1 (6 bases). Germline values: CDR1 DFQATT, CDR2 SNEGSKA (reference sequence). The CDR3 spans 15 residues. With 3 bases removed from V and 1 base from J, the gap between germline ends came to 15 bases. The CDR3 nucleotides are TGCAGTGCTAGCGACGGACGAGGGGGGAACACTGAAGCTTTCTTT. Protein: CSASDGRGGNTEAFF.

This clonotype has just one count. This chain links TRBV7-2 with TRBJ1-2; D possibly corresponds to TRBD1 (5 bases). V was shortened by 3 bases and J by 7 bases, with 9 bases between the two germline ends. This CDR3 spans 12 amino acids. CDR1 is SGHTA, CDR2 FQGNSA, per germline. CDR3 in DNA: TGTGCCAGCAGCTTCGAAAGGGGTGGCTACACCTTC. This encodes CASSFERGGYTF.

This clonotype came up a few times. J is TRBJ2-1 and V is TRBV5-6; TRBD1 aligns across 10 bases. The CDR3 loop spans 16 amino acids. The germline V gene has CDR1 SGHDT and CDR2 YYEEEE. After removal of 3 bases from V and 4 bases from J, the junction contained 7 bases not matched to a gene. CDR3 protein: CASSSPPGQGYNEQFF. The CDR3 DNA is TGTGCCAGCAGCTCCCCTCCGGGACAGGGGTACAATGAGCAGTTCTTC.

V and J are TRBV13 and TRBJ2-7, with a weak D call TRBD1 (5 bases). Per germline, CDR1 PRHDT and CDR2 FYEKMQ (reference sequence). CDR3 length: 14 residues. Trimming removed 0 bases at V and 2 bases at J, with 8 bases between. This CDR3 reads CASSLGRDPYEQYF. The CDR3, as DNA: TGTGCCAGCAGCTTAGGCAGGGATCCCTACGAGCAGTACTTC.

This clonotype showed up many times. This sequence joins TRBV20-1 and TRBJ1-2; tentatively, D is TRBD1 (6 bases). The CDR3 runs to 13 residues. Per germline, CDR1 DFQATT and CDR2 SNEGSKA (reference sequence). The V and J ends lost 3 bases and 5 bases respectively, with 13 bases between them. CDR3 nucleotide sequence: TGCAGTGCTAGGCAGGGGTCTTCTTATGGCTACACCTTC. Protein: CSARQGSSYGYTF.

This clonotype was counted at least ten times. Written as DNA, the CDR3 is TGTGCCAGTTTCCGGGACGGAGGCCGAAACTATGGCTACACCTTC. It encodes CASFRDGGRNYGYTF. The chain uses TRBV6-5 and TRBJ1-2; maybe TRBD1 (5 bases). The germline CDR1 and CDR2 sequences are MNHEY and SVGAGI. V dropped 9 bases and J dropped 2 bases, with 19 bases sitting between them. CDR3 size: 15 residues.

This chain links TRBV10-3 with TRBJ2-1; D remains ambiguous. This CDR3 region has 15 residues. The germline V gene encodes CDR1 ENHRY and CDR2 SYGVKD. Trimming left V 3 bases short and J 6 bases short, with 15 bases between. The CDR3 nucleotides are TGTGCCATCAGTGATCCCTTGGGGTCCCCCAATGAGCAGTTCTTC. This codes for CAISDPLGSPNEQFF.

This clonotype was counted only a few times. J is TRBJ2-1 and V is TRBV20-1; D not resolved. Trimming took 0 bases from V and 6 from J, leaving 9 bases between them. Germline assignment: CDR1 DFQATT and CDR2 SNEGSKA (reference sequence). The CDR3 is 13 amino acids. This CDR3 is CSARDPLFNEQFF. The CDR3 DNA sequence: TGCAGTGCTAGAGATCCGCTTTTCAATGAGCAGTTCTTC.

J is TRBJ1-1 and V is TRBV6-2 or TRBV6-3; D remains ambiguous. The germline V gene has CDR1 MNHEY and CDR2 SVGEGT. V gave up 8 bases and J gave up 0 bases, with 13 bases separating them. The CDR3 has 14 amino acids. The CDR3 is CASEDSGVNTEAFF. CDR3 DNA: TGTGCCAGCGAGGATTCGGGAGTGAACACTGAAGCTTTCTTT.

The table lists this clonotype with a few counts. The chain links TRBV27 to TRBJ1-6; possibly TRBD1 for D (6 bases). This CDR3 has 18 residues. Per germline, CDR1 MNHEY and CDR2 SMNVEV (reference sequence). Trimming left V 3 bases short and J 0 bases short, with 15 bases between. The CDR3 loop reads CASSFLYGQSSYNSPLHF. The CDR3 DNA is TGTGCCAGCAGTTTCCTTTACGGACAGAGCTCCTATAATTCACCCCTCCACTTT.

This clonotype was picked up many times. The V call is TRBV4-2, the J call TRBJ1-4; 7 bases agree with TRBD1. J gave up 5 bases and V 4 bases, and 7 bases lay outside the gene matches. CDR3 length: 15 amino acids. Germline loops: CDR1 LGHNA, CDR2 YNFKEQ. The CDR3 reads CASSRTTGRNEKLFF. CDR3 DNA sequence: TGTGCCAGCAGCCGGACGACAGGGAGAAATGAAAAACTGTTTTTT.

This clonotype was observed a few times. The CDR3 here is CASSRTGQNNQPQHF. The CDR3 DNA reads TGTGCCAGCAGCCGGACAGGGCAAAACAATCAGCCCCAGCATTTT. The V call is TRBV6-2 or TRBV6-3, the J call TRBJ1-5; 8 bases align to TRBD1. CDR1 and CDR2 from the germline V gene are MNHEY and SVGEGT. There are 15 residues in the CDR3. V lost 6 bases, J lost 3 bases, and 7 bases stayed unmatched.

This clonotype was detected a few times. The J gene is TRBJ1-5, the V gene TRBV5-8, with a possible D match to TRBD1 (6 bases). CDR3 length equals 12 residues. V was cut by 9 bases and J by 4 bases, with 11 bases left in between. Germline CDR1 is SGHTS and CDR2 is YDEGEE. CDR3 sequence reads: CATQGQNQPQHF. CDR3 bases: TGTGCCACGCAGGGGCAGAATCAGCCCCAGCATTTT.